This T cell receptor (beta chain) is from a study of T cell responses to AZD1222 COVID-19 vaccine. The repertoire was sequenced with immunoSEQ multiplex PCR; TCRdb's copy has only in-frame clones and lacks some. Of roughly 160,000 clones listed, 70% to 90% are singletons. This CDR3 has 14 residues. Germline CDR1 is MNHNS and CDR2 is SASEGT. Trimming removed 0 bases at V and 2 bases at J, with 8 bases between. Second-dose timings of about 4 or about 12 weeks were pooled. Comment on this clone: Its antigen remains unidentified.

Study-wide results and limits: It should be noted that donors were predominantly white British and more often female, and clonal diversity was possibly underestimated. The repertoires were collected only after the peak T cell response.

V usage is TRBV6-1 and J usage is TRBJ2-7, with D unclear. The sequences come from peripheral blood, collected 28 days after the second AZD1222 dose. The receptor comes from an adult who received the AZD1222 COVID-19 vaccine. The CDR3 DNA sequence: TGTGCCAGCAGTGAAGCAGGGTTGGCCTACGAGCAGTACTTC. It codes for CASSEAGLAYEQYF.